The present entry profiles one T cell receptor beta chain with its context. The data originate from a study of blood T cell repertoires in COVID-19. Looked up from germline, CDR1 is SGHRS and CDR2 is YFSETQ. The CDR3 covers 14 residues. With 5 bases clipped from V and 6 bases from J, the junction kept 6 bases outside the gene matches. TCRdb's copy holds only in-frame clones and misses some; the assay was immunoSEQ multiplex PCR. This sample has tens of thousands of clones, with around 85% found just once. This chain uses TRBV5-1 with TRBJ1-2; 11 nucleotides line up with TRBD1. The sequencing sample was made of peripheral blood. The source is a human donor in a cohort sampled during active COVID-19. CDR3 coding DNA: TGCGCCAGCAGTCCGGACAGGGGGCTACATGGCTACACCTTC. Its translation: CASSPDRGLHGYTF.